The sequence of this T cell receptor beta chain was determined in a study of shared T cell receptors in the human thymus. Clones were sequenced by immunoSEQ multiplex PCR, and TCRdb holds only the in-frame ones, with some missing. The sample records 450,000 to 650,000 clones, around 78% being singletons. The CDR3 totals 12 residues. Trimming cost V 4 bases and J 5 bases, with 5 bases left between them. From germline, CDR1 is SGHDN and CDR2 FVKESK. These records were also assigned to another study, of human thymus T cells. Per that paper: Donors consisted of healthy Finnish infants (having corrective surgery for congenital heart defects). Resections were taken during corrective heart surgery, and the thymus tissue came from these.

The sample taken for sequencing was thymocytes. This sequence was found in a boy in the first two years of life with a congenital heart defect. The chain combines TRBV14 with TRBJ2-2, with D uncertain. The CDR3 sequence: CASSLGTGELFF. CDR3 DNA: TGTGCCAGCAGCCTCGGGACCGGGGAGCTGTTTTTT.